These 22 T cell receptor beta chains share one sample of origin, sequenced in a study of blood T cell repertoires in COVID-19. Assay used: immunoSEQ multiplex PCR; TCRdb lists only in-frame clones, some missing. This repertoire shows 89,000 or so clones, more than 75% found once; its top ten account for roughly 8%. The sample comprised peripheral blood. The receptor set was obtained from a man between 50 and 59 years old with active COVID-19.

CDR3 in amino acids: CASSPSRGARETQYF. CDR3 nucleotides: TGTGCCAGCAGCCCTTCACGGGGGGCCCGGGAGACCCAGTACTTC. J is TRBJ2-5 and V is TRBV7-2; TRBD2 might be the D (7 bases). Germline CDR1 is SGHTA and CDR2 is FQGNSA. This CDR3 is built from 15 residues. V was pared by 5 bases and J by 5 bases, with 18 bases between.

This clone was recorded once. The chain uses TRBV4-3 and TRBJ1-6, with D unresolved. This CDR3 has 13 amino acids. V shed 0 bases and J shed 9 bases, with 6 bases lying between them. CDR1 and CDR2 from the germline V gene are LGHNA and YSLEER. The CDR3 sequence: CASSQDRVSPLHF. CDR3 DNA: TGCGCCAGCAGCCAAGATCGGGTTTCACCCCTCCACTTT.

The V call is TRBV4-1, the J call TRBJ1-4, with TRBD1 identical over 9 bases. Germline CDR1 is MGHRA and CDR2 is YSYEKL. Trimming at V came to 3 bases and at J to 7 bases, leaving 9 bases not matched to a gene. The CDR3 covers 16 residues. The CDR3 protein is CASSHLDRGVLEKLFF. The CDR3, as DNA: TGCGCCAGCAGCCACTTGGACAGGGGTGTACTTGAAAAACTGTTTTTT.

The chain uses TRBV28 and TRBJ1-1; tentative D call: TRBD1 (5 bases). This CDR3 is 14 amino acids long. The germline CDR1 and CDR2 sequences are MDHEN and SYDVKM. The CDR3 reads CGWGGSKGNTEAFF. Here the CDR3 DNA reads TGTGGTTGGGGGGGAAGTAAGGGAAACACTGAAGCTTTCTTT.

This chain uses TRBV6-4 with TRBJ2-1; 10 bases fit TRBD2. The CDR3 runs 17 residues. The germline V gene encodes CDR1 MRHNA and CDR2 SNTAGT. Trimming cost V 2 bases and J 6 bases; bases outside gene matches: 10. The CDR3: CASSDGPLAGGGNEQFF. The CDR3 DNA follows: TGTGCCAGCAGTGACGGACCCTTAGCGGGAGGCGGCAATGAGCAGTTCTTC.

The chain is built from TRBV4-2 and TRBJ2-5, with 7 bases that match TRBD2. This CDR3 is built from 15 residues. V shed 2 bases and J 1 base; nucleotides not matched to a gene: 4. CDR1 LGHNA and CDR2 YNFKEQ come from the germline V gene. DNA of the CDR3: TGTGCCAGCAGCCAAAAGGCGGGGGTCCAAGAGACCCAGTACTTC. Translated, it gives CASSQKAGVQETQYF.

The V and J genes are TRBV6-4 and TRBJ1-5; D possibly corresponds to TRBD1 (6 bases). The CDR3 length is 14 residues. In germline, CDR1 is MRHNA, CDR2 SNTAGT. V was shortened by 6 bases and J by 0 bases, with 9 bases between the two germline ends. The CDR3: CASRPQGSNQPQHF. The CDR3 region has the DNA TGTGCCAGCAGGCCACAGGGTAGCAATCAGCCCCAGCATTTT.

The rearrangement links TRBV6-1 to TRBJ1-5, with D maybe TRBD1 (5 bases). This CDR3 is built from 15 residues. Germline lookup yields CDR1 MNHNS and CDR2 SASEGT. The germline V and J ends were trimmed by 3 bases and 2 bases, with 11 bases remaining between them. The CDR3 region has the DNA TGTGCCAGCAGTGACGGTCAGGGTGGCAATCAGCCCCAGCATTTT. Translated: CASSDGQGGNQPQHF.

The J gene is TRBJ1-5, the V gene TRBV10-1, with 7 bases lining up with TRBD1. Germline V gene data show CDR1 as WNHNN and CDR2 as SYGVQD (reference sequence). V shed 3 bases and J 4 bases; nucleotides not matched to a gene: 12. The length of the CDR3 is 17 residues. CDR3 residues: CASSEGTDTYPNQPQHF. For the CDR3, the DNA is TGCGCCAGCAGTGAAGGGACAGATACATATCCGAATCAGCCCCAGCATTTT.

As DNA, the CDR3 is TGTGCCAGTACCCGACAGGGGGCCATTGTCAGCGAAAAACTGTTTTTT. Amino acids: CASTRQGAIVSEKLFF. The chain is built from TRBV19 and TRBJ1-4; 10 nucleotides line up with TRBD1. Germline CDR1 LNHDA, CDR2 SQIVND (reference sequence). Germline trimming cut 7 bases from V and 8 bases from J; bases unmatched to any gene: 13. The CDR3 is 16 residues long.

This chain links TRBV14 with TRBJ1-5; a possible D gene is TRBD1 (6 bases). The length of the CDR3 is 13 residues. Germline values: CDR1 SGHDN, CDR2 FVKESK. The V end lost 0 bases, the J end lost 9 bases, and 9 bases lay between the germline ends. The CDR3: CASSQEVGGPQHF. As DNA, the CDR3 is TGTGCCAGCAGCCAAGAGGTAGGGGGGCCCCAGCATTTT.

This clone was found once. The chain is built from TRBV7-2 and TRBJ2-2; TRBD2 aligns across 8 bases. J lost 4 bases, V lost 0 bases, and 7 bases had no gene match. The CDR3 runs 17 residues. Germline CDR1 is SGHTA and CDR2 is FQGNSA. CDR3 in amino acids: CASSLARAGGLTGELFF. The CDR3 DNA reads TGTGCCAGCAGCTTAGCGCGGGCGGGGGGCCTCACCGGGGAGCTGTTTTTT. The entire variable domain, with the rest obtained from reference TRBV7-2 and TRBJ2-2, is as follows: GAGVSQSPSNKVTEKGKDVELRCDPISGHTALYWYRQSLGQGLEFLIYFQGNSAPDKSGLPSDRFSAERTGGSVSTLTIQRTQQEDSAVYLCASSLARAGGLTGELFFGEGSRLTVL.

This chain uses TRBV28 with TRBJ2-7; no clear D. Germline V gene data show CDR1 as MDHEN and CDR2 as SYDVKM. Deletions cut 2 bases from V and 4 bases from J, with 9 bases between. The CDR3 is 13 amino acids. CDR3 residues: CASSLGTRYEQYF. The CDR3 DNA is TGTGCCAGCAGTTTAGGCACCCGATACGAGCAGTACTTC.

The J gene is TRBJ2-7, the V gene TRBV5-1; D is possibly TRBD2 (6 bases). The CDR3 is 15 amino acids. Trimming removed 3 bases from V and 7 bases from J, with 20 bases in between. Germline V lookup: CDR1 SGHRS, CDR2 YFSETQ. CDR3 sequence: CASSSLGGQMGEQYF. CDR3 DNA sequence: TGCGCCAGCAGCTCCTTGGGGGGTCAGATGGGAGAGCAGTACTTC.

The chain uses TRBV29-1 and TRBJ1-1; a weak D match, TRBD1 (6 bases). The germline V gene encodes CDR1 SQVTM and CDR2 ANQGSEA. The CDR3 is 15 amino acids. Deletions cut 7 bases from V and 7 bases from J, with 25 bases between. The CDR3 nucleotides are TGCAGCGCGGGAGAGGGAACAGGGAGGGCTTTTGAAGCTTTCTTT. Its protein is CSAGEGTGRAFEAFF.

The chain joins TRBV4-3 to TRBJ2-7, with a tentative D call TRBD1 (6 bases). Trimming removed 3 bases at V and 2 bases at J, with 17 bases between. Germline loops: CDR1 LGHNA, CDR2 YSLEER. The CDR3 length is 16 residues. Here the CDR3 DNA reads TGCGCCAGCAGCCAGGGTCCGGACAGCGCGGCCTACGAGCAGTACTTC. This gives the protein CASSQGPDSAAYEQYF.

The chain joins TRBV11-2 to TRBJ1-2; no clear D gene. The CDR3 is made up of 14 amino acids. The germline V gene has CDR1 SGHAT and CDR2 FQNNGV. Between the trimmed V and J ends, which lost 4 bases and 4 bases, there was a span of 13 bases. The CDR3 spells CASSSGAEAYGYTF. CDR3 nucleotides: TGTGCCAGCAGCTCCGGCGCGGAGGCCTATGGCTACACCTTC.

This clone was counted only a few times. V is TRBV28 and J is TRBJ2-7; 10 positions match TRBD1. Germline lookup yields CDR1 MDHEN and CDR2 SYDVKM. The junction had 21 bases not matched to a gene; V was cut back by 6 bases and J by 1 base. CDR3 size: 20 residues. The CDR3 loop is CASRSGTGAWSGRGSYEQYF. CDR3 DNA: TGTGCCAGCAGGTCCGGGACAGGGGCCTGGAGCGGGAGAGGGTCCTACGAGCAGTACTTC.

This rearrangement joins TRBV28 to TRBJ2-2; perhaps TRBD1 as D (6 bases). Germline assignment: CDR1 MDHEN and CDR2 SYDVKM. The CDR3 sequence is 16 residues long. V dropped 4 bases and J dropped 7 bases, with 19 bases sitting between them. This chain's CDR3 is CASSYQGRRSIGELFF. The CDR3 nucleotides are TGTGCCAGCAGTTATCAGGGGAGAAGATCGATCGGGGAGCTGTTTTTT. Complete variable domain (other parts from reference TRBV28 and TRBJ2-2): DVKVTQSSRYLVKRTGEKVFLECVQDMDHENMFWYRQDPGLGLRLIYFSYDVKMKEKGDIPEGYSVSREKKERFSLILESASTNQTSMYLCASSYQGRRSIGELFFGEGSRLTVL.

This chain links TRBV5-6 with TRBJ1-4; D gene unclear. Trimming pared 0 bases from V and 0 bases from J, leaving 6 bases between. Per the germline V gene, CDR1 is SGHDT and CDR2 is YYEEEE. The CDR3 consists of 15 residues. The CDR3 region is CASSLEQATNEKLFF. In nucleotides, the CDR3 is TGTGCCAGCAGCTTGGAACAAGCAACTAATGAAAAACTGTTTTTT.

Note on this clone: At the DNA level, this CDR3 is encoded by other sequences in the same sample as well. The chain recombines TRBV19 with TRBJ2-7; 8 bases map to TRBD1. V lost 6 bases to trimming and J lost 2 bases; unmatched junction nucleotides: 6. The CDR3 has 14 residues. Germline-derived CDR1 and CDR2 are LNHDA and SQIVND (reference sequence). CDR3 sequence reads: CASSPGTGTYEQYF. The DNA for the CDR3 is TGTGCCAGTAGCCCCGGGACAGGCACCTACGAGCAGTACTTC.

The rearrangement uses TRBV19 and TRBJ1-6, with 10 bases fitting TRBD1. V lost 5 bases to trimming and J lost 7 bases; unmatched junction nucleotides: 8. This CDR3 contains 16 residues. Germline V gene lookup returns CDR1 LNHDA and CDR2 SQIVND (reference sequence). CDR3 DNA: TGTGCCAGTAGTTCACGACAGGGGGCTAGGAATTCACCCCTCCACTTT. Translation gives CASSSRQGARNSPLHF.